The next 28 T cell receptor beta chains were all read from a single sample in a study of blood T cells in healthy people across ages. Primed by a sample-barcoded 5' primer and a J-beta primer mix, a second PCR proceeded for roughly 7 to 12 cycles. A single record per CDR3 protein comes from TCRdb applying MiXCR to the 5' RACE reads. The sample includes about a million distinct CDR3 sequences, 40% to 60% seen only once; the top ten take around 15%. The sample comprised blood. Receptors originate from a man aged 30 to 39 in good health.

The chain carries TRBV9 and TRBJ2-3; D is perhaps TRBD2 (6 bases). The CDR3 spans 15 residues. Per germline, CDR1 SGDLS and CDR2 YYNGEE. Trimming cost V 4 bases and J 3 bases, with 15 bases left between them. The CDR3 region has the DNA TGTGCCAGCAGCCCCAGGGAGGCAGTAACAGATACGCAGTATTTT. It is translated as CASSPREAVTDTQYF.

The rearrangement uses TRBV7-2 and TRBJ1-2, with TRBD1 matching over 7 bases. Losses at the gene ends were 1 base for V and 5 bases for J; bases not matched to a gene: 7. The CDR3 runs 15 residues. Per the germline V gene, CDR1 is SGHTA and CDR2 is FQGNSA. The CDR3 is CASSLETGRQYGYTF. The CDR3 bases are TGTGCCAGCAGCTTAGAGACAGGGCGGCAATATGGCTACACCTTC.

The V and J genes are TRBV6-5 and TRBJ2-3; 7 nucleotides line up with TRBD1. The CDR3 runs to 19 residues. V gave up 1 base and J gave up 2 bases; unmatched junction bases: 15. The germline V gene encodes CDR1 MNHEY and CDR2 SVGAGI. The chain's CDR3 is CASSYFVTVGQNHTDTQYF. The CDR3, as DNA: TGTGCCAGCAGTTACTTCGTAACCGTGGGACAGAACCACACAGATACGCAGTATTTT.

V and J are TRBV10-3 and TRBJ2-5; TRBD2 is a possible D gene (7 bases). The J call may not be correct, given that the DNA end is closer to TRBJ2-7. Germline V lookup: CDR1 ENHRY, CDR2 SYGVKD. The CDR3 consists of 16 residues. The CDR3 DNA sequence: TGTGCCATCAGTGAGTCGACGGGGGGCCGAGCCTGCGAGCAGTACTTC. The encoded protein is CAISESTGGRACEQYF.

This clonotype was seen a handful of times. The CDR3 DNA follows: TGTGCCATCAGTTCTGGACAGGGGTACGAGCAGTACTTC. This sequence encodes CAISSGQGYEQYF. This sequence joins TRBV10-3 and TRBJ2-7, with 9 nucleotides matching TRBD1. There are 13 residues in the CDR3. Unmatched junction bases numbered 3, after V lost 5 bases and J lost 4 bases. Germline V lookup: CDR1 ENHRY, CDR2 SYGVKD.

The chain couples TRBV12-3 or TRBV12-4 to TRBJ2-7; 9 nucleotides agree with TRBD1. With V trimmed by 5 bases and J by 12 bases, 14 bases remained unmatched. There are 14 residues in the CDR3. The CDR3 sequence is CASSKNRDRVERYF. In nucleotides, the CDR3 is TGTGCCAGCAGTAAAAACCGGGACAGGGTAGAACGGTACTTC.

The chain has TRBV4-2 and TRBJ2-3, with TRBD1 matching over 8 bases. The CDR3 is 17 amino acids. The V gene end was trimmed by 1 base and the J gene end by 1 base; junction bases not matched to a gene: 7. Germline V gene sequence: CDR1 LGHNA, CDR2 YNFKEQ. In nucleotides, the CDR3 is TGTGCCAGCAGCCAAGCTCCAGGGGGCGCGGGCACAGATACGCAGTATTTT. It is translated as CASSQAPGGAGTDTQYF.

This clonotype has a handful of counts. This chain connects TRBV12-3 or TRBV12-4 to TRBJ1-4, with D hard to call. V was cut by 6 bases and J by 16 bases, with 15 bases left in between. The CDR3 runs 11 residues. This CDR3 reads CASRGFRTAFF. The CDR3, as DNA: TGTGCCAGCAGGGGATTCCGGACCGCGTTTTTT.

With regard to this clonotype: Without the conserved terminal phenylalanine or tryptophan, this CDR3 likely stems from a read error. J is TRBJ2-5 and V is TRBV9; 11 nucleotides match TRBD1. The J call may be faulty, since TRBJ2-7 better matches the DNA end. The germline V gene encodes CDR1 SGDLS and CDR2 YYNGEE. CDR3 length equals 15 residues. CDR3 protein: CASSVGQGVGDEQYS. The CDR3 DNA sequence: TGTGCCAGCAGCGTGGGACAGGGGGTTGGGGACGAGCAGTACTCC.

This clonotype was recorded once. V gene TRBV7-3 combines with J gene TRBJ2-5; either TRBD1 or TRBD2 may supply D (6 bases each). There are 15 residues in the CDR3. V was cut by 2 bases and J by 11 bases, with 21 bases left in between. Germline CDR1 SGHTA, CDR2 FQGTGA. The CDR3 DNA is TGTGCCAGCAGCTTAGGGGGGCGGCCCTACAATGAGCAGTACTTC. Protein sequence: CASSLGGRPYNEQYF. The full variable domain, in which reference TRBV7-3 and TRBJ2-5 provide the parts outside the CDR3, is GAGVSQTPSNKVTEKGKYVELRCDPISGHTALYWYRQSLGQGPEFLIYFQGTGAADDSGLPNDRFFAVRPEGSVSTLKIQRTERGDSAVYLCASSLGGRPYNEQYFGPGTRLLVL.

V and J are TRBV11-3 and TRBJ2-1; 8 bases are a match to TRBD1. CDR1 SGHNT and CDR2 YENEEA come from the germline V gene. The CDR3 contains 14 residues. With V trimmed by 6 bases and J by 6 bases, 7 bases remained unmatched. CDR3 nucleotide sequence: TGTGCCAGCAGTACGGACAGGGCCCCCAATGAGCAGTTCTTC. It codes for CASSTDRAPNEQFF. Complete variable domain (other parts from reference TRBV11-3 and TRBJ2-1): EAGVVQSPRYKIIEKKQPVAFWCNPISGHNTLYWYLQNLGQGPELLIRYENEEAVDDSQLPKDRFSAERLKGVDSTLKIQPAELGDSAVYLCASSTDRAPNEQFFGPGTRLTVL.

This clonotype was detected a few times. J is TRBJ2-3 and V is TRBV6-5, with D maybe TRBD2 (5 bases). The germline gives CDR1 MNHEY, CDR2 SVGAGI. This CDR3 is built from 13 residues. V was shortened by 6 bases and J by 8 bases, with 15 bases between the two germline ends. This CDR3 reads CASRKTNPPTQYF. For the CDR3, the DNA is TGTGCCAGCAGGAAGACTAACCCCCCTACGCAGTATTTT.

The V gene is TRBV20-1, the J gene TRBJ2-7, with unresolved D. V lost 3 bases to trimming and J lost 1 base, with 10 bases between them. The germline gives CDR1 DFQATT, CDR2 SNEGSKA (reference sequence). This CDR3 is 13 amino acids long. The CDR3 region is CSASGQKSYEQYF. As DNA, the CDR3 is TGCAGTGCTAGCGGCCAGAAATCCTACGAGCAGTACTTC.

This clonotype was detected a few times. The chain uses TRBV2 and TRBJ2-5, with D unresolved. The end of the DNA fits TRBJ2-7 better, so the J call may be wrong. From germline, CDR1 is SNHLY and CDR2 FYNNEI. The CDR3 is 12 residues long. This CDR3 is CASSDGYREQYF. The CDR3 nucleotides are TGTGCCAGCAGTGACGGGTATCGCGAGCAGTACTTC.

The chain couples TRBV7-2 to TRBJ2-6; the D is unclear. The CDR3 length is 11 residues. With 11 bases removed from V and 4 bases from J, the gap between germline ends came to 6 bases. CDR1 is SGHTA, CDR2 FQGNSA, per germline. CDR3 nucleotides: TGTGCCGGCACCGGGGCCAACGTCCTGACTTTC. Protein sequence: CAGTGANVLTF.

As to this clonotype: An end of the junction differs from the germline gene, which may be a read error. V and J are TRBV2 and TRBJ1-4, with D possibly being TRBD1 (5 bases). The CDR3 is 14 residues long. Germline loops: CDR1 SNHLY, CDR2 FYNNEI. CDR3: CASRSGPRGEKLYF. CDR3 DNA: TGTGCCAGCAGATCCGGGCCGAGAGGGGAAAAACTGTATTTT. The full variable domain, rest sourced from reference TRBV2 and TRBJ1-4, is EPEVTQTPSHQVTQMGQEVILRCVPISNHLYFYWYRQILGQKVEFLVSFYNNEISEKSEIFDDQFSVERPDGSNFTLKIRSTKLEDSAMYFCASRSGPRGEKLYFGSGTQLSVL.

V is TRBV5-1 and J is TRBJ1-1, with D possibly being TRBD1 (6 bases). V shed 1 base and J shed 1 base, with 8 bases lying between them. Per germline, CDR1 SGHRS and CDR2 YFSETQ. The CDR3 is 14 amino acids. CDR3 amino acids: CASSLQTGNTEAFF. CDR3 bases: TGCGCCAGCAGCTTGCAGACAGGGAACACTGAAGCTTTCTTT.

This chain links TRBV12-3 or TRBV12-4 with TRBJ1-5, with TRBD1 matching over 10 bases. V shed 3 bases and J 4 bases; nucleotides not matched to a gene: 6. The CDR3 totals 16 residues. CDR3 sequence reads: CASSFRDRGRNQPQHF. The CDR3 DNA follows: TGTGCCAGCAGTTTCCGGGACAGGGGTAGGAATCAGCCCCAGCATTTT.

Remarks on this clonotype: A read error may be the cause here, since a much bigger clone is one base away. The gene calls are TRBV6-2 or TRBV6-3 and TRBJ2-1, with a possible D match to TRBD1 (6 bases). CDR1 MNHEY and CDR2 SVGEGT come from the germline V gene. The CDR3 is 12 amino acids. In DNA form, the CDR3 reads TGTGCCAGCAGTTACGGGGACAATAAGCAGTTCTTC. This encodes CASSYGDNKQFF.

The chain carries TRBV29-1 and TRBJ2-2, with no clear D. The CDR3 runs 13 residues. The germline V gene has CDR1 SQVTM and CDR2 ANQGSEA. Trimming shortened V by 7 bases and J by 1 base, and 10 bases separated the two germline ends. The CDR3 loop is CSGKSENTGELFF. CDR3 sequence (DNA): TGCAGCGGCAAATCTGAGAACACCGGGGAGCTGTTTTTT.

Remarks on this clonotype: One end of the junction does not line up with germline, which may come from a read error. Here the CDR3 reads CASSVLTGTSEAQYF. The CDR3 coding sequence is TGTGCCAGCAGCGTGCTAACCGGGACATCAGAGGCCCAGTACTTC. The chain recombines TRBV12-3 or TRBV12-4 with TRBJ2-5, with D tentatively TRBD1 (6 bases). This CDR3 is built from 15 residues.

The chain carries TRBV12-3 or TRBV12-4 and TRBJ1-5; unclear D gene. This CDR3 comprises 13 residues. Trimming took 5 bases from V and 6 from J, leaving 11 bases between them. The CDR3 protein is CASSVVVGQPQHF. The CDR3 DNA reads TGTGCCAGCAGTGTAGTAGTAGGTCAGCCCCAGCATTTT.

The table lists this clonotype with many counts. The V and J genes are TRBV7-2 and TRBJ2-7; 9 bases align to TRBD2. This CDR3 is 14 amino acids long. Germline CDR1 SGHTA, CDR2 FQGNSA. Germline trimming cut 0 bases from V and 4 bases from J; bases unmatched to any gene: 1. The CDR3 region is CASSLAAGGYEQYF. In DNA, the CDR3 is TGTGCCAGCAGCTTAGCGGCGGGGGGGTACGAGCAGTACTTC.

The sample holds one count of this clonotype. The rearrangement joins TRBV24-1 to TRBJ2-5; 7 bases are a match to TRBD1. The CDR3 runs to 15 residues. J lost 11 bases, V lost 5 bases, and 16 bases had no gene match. In germline, CDR1 is KGHDR, CDR2 SFDVKD. The chain's CDR3 is CATSADGQACNEQYF. The DNA for the CDR3 is TGTGCCACCAGTGCCGATGGACAGGCCTGCAATGAGCAGTACTTC.

This clonotype was seen only once. The rearrangement joins TRBV15 to TRBJ1-2; weak D call: TRBD1 (6 bases). The CDR3 is made up of 13 amino acids. Germline CDR1 reads LNHNV; CDR2 reads YYDKDF (reference sequence). Trimming removed 1 base from V and 8 bases from J, with 11 bases in between. The CDR3 protein is CATSRGQAAGYTF. The CDR3 bases are TGTGCCACCAGCAGAGGACAGGCCGCCGGCTACACCTTC. Filled out from reference TRBV15 and TRBJ1-2, the complete variable domain reads DAMVIQNPRYQVTQFGKPVTLSCSQTLNHNVMYWYQQKSSQAPKLLFHYYDKDFNNEADTPDNFQSRRPNTSFCFLDIRSPGLGDTAMYLCATSRGQAAGYTFGSGTRLTVV.

On this clonotype itself: One junction end does not reproduce the germline sequence, and a read error may be involved. The chain carries TRBV7-2 and TRBJ1-2; 7 bases agree with TRBD1. This CDR3 region has 14 residues. Per germline, CDR1 SGHTA and CDR2 FQGNSA. The CDR3 spells CASSSHAGGDGYTF. The CDR3 DNA sequence: TGTGCCAGTAGCTCTCACGCAGGGGGGGATGGCTACACCTTC.

The chain couples TRBV7-9 to TRBJ2-1; D possibly corresponds to TRBD2 (6 bases). V shed 3 bases and J shed 4 bases, with 16 bases lying between them. The germline CDR1 and CDR2 sequences are SEHNR and FQNEAQ (reference sequence). CDR3 length: 16 residues. The CDR3 DNA follows: TGTGCCAGCAGCTTTGCTTACGACGGACTATACAATGAGCAGTTCTTC. It encodes CASSFAYDGLYNEQFF.

This clonotype was counted a few times. The genes are TRBV3-1 and TRBJ2-3, with 11 bases that match TRBD2. V dropped 4 bases and J dropped 0; count of bases not matched to a gene: 3. This CDR3 contains 16 residues. Per the germline V gene, CDR1 is LGHDT and CDR2 is YNNKEL (reference sequence). CDR3 sequence: CASSRRTSGSTDTQYF. CDR3 nucleotide sequence: TGTGCCAGCAGCCGTCGGACTAGCGGGAGCACAGATACGCAGTATTTT.